The sequence of this TCR beta chain was determined in a study of early stage breast cancer tumors. For this clone: Antigen specificity is unknown.

Germline values: CDR1 LGHNT, CDR2 FRNRAP. The CDR3 extends over 18 amino acids. Trimming cost V 1 base and J 5 bases, with 20 bases left between them. Blood replicates held 0.5 ug DNA, tumor or normal breast about 1.5 ug, two each. TCRdb's table, derived via immunoSEQ multiplex PCR, lists solely in-frame clones and lacks some. The data show tens of thousands of clones, with 70% to 80% seen just once and 6.5% to 8% held by the top ten. Study-wide results and limits: Compared with adjacent normal breast, tumors showed 2 to 2.5-fold denser, more clonal T cells. Unsorted bulk genomic DNA sequencing lacked pairing and functional marker data.

The origin of this receptor is a person in their sixties with breast cancer. Sample: blood. This chain uses TRBV12-5 with TRBJ2-2; D possibly corresponds to TRBD2 (6 bases). This CDR3 is CASGLADVGGRRTGELFF. CDR3 nucleotides: TGTGCTAGTGGTTTGGCCGACGTGGGGGGAAGGAGGACCGGGGAGCTGTTTTTT.